Below, one TCR beta chain is given with its context. Within the sample, other DNA sequences also encode this same CDR3. This specimen belongs to a study of shared clonotypes between healthy human individuals. In the study overall: The people who gave samples were a couple of women and a few men aged 18 to 49.

Deep level was the assay's run setting. It was across several immunoSEQ plates that each subset's genomic DNA was evenly split. TCRdb keeps only in-frame clones here, not all; method: immunoSEQ multiplex PCR. This sample yields around 1.4 million clones, of which around 98.5% are seen a single time; under 0.45% belongs to the top ten. Germline V gene data show CDR1 as SGHNT and CDR2 as YYREEE (reference sequence). This CDR3 region has 16 residues. Trimming removed 0 bases at V and 0 bases at J, with 13 bases between. The TCR originated in a young man in good health. Sequencing was done on a sample of naive CD4+ T cells sorted from blood. Subset here: CD45RA+ positively selected. V usage is TRBV5-4 and J usage is TRBJ2-7; tentatively, D is TRBD2 (6 bases). The CDR3 nucleotides read TGTGCCAGCAGCTTGGAGGCGGGACGCAGCTCCTACGAGCAGTACTTC. Translating gives CASSLEAGRSSYEQYF.